The sequence of this T cell receptor (beta chain) was determined in a study of blood T cell repertoires in COVID-19. Overall study context: COVID-19 samples collected from the United States, Italy and Spain covered acute and convalescent phases. PBMCs, B-cell-depleted T cells, or T cells were the source of the cDNA or gDNA that made up the material.

The germline CDR1 and CDR2 sequences are DFQATT and SNEGSKA (reference sequence). Trimming cost V 3 bases and J 3 bases, with 13 bases left between them. This CDR3 has 14 residues. In the source study's methods: Amplified reference gene primers provided the basis for estimating nucleated cell counts. Method: immunoSEQ multiplex PCR; TCRdb's copy keeps in-frame clones and lacks some. That table supplies the V and J calls and clone size; D and trimming were determined from the DNA. Of 90,000 to 150,000 clones detected, approximately 87% appear once; the ten largest clones hold roughly 3.9%. The sequence was obtained from a man in his fifties or sixties with acute or convalescent COVID-19. This rearrangement joins TRBV20-1 to TRBJ2-3; unclear D gene. Sequenced sample: peripheral blood. The CDR3 nucleotides are TGCAGTGCTAGTCTCGCAGGCCCAACAGATACGCAGTATTTT. As protein: CSASLAGPTDTQYF.